Following are 32 T cell receptor beta chains from one sample sequenced in a study of CD8 T cells in ankylosing spondylitis. Their specific antigens are unknown. Overall study results and limits: Seemingly characteristic of ankylosing spondylitis blood was a TCR beta motif consisting of 7 or 8 highly homologous variants.

TCRdb re-called the 5' RACE reads through MiXCR, storing one row per CDR3 protein. Of more than 250,000 distinct CDR3 sequences in the sample, around 7.6% were seen once. The material sequenced was blood, either unsorted or a sorted T cell fraction (not recorded which). These receptors were collected from a male donor with ankylosing spondylitis.

Ten or more counts support this clonotype. The rearrangement links TRBV5-1 to TRBJ2-7; D is possibly TRBD1 (6 bases). The ends were cut back, 4 bases at V and 1 base at J, with 15 bases in the middle. In germline, CDR1 is SGHRS, CDR2 YFSETQ. This CDR3 region has 15 residues. The CDR3 region is CASSVNGDTSYEQYF. CDR3 DNA: TGCGCCAGCAGCGTTAATGGGGACACATCCTACGAGCAGTACTTC.

This clonotype was recorded at least ten times. The chain links TRBV7-6 to TRBJ2-1; 11 nucleotides match TRBD2. Germline CDR1 SGHVS, CDR2 FNYEAQ. The ends lost 0 bases at V and 0 bases at J; junction bases unmatched: 16. The CDR3 is made up of 22 amino acids. The CDR3 coding sequence is TGTGCCAGCAGCTTAGCGCTTGAACTAGCGGGAGCCCAAAGGCCCTCCTACAATGAGCAGTTCTTC. As protein: CASSLALELAGAQRPSYNEQFF. The full variable domain, in which reference TRBV7-6 and TRBJ2-1 provide the parts outside the CDR3, is GAGVSQSPRYKVTKRGQDVALRCDPISGHVSLYWYRQALGQGPEFLTYFNYEAQQDKSGLPNDRFSAERPEGSISTLTIQRTEQRDSAMYRCASSLALELAGAQRPSYNEQFFGPGTRLTVL.

This sequence joins TRBV2 and TRBJ2-2; D is unclear. From germline, CDR1 is SNHLY and CDR2 FYNNEI. The CDR3 runs to 15 residues. Trimming pared 1 base from V and 4 bases from J, leaving 10 bases between. The CDR3 coding sequence is TGTGCCAGCAGTGAAGTTGGGTCTGGCACCGGGGAGCTGTTTTTT. This gives the protein CASSEVGSGTGELFF.

This rearrangement joins TRBV3-1 to TRBJ2-7; 10 bases map to TRBD2. Germline V CDR1 and CDR2: LGHDT, YNNKEL (reference sequence). The V gene end was trimmed by 8 bases and the J gene end by 5 bases; junction bases not matched to a gene: 3. The CDR3 covers 12 residues. CDR3 nucleotide sequence: TGTGCCAGCGGCCTAGCGGGAGACGAGCAGTACTTC. Its protein product is CASGLAGDEQYF.

This clonotype was found a few times. The genes are TRBV20-1 and TRBJ1-2; D might be TRBD1 (6 bases). The CDR3 loop spans 13 amino acids. Trimming pared 4 bases from V and 5 bases from J, leaving 14 bases between. Germline CDR1 and CDR2: DFQATT and SNEGSKA (reference sequence). CDR3 in amino acids: CSAKTGTPYGYTF. The DNA of the CDR3 is TGCAGTGCTAAGACAGGAACTCCATATGGCTACACCTTC.

On this clonotype itself: Relative to the germline gene, one junction end is altered; a read error may explain this. The chain recombines TRBV2 with TRBJ1-5, with D perhaps TRBD1 (5 bases). The germline V gene encodes CDR1 SNHLY and CDR2 FYNNEI. The CDR3 has 14 amino acids. This CDR3 is CASSGTSSNQPQHF. The CDR3 DNA sequence: TGTGCCAGCAGCGGGACTTCTAGCAATCAGCCACAGCATTTT.

This clonotype was seen many times. V and J are TRBV4-3 and TRBJ2-1; 10 nucleotides align to TRBD2. The CDR3 has 18 amino acids. V trimming: 1 base; J trimming: 3 bases; junction bases outside the gene matches: 9. In germline, CDR1 is LGHNA, CDR2 YSLEER. CDR3 in DNA: TGCGCCAGCAGCCAAGCTGACACCGGGACTAGCGTCTACAATGAGCAGTTCTTC. The encoded protein is CASSQADTGTSVYNEQFF.

This chain joins TRBV7-2 and TRBJ2-7; TRBD1 might be the D (5 bases). Germline loops: CDR1 SGHTA, CDR2 FQGNSA. The CDR3 runs 15 residues. Trimming took 6 bases from V and 0 from J, leaving 15 bases between them. The CDR3 spells CASRAKSQGSYEQYF. The CDR3 region has the DNA TGTGCCAGCAGGGCCAAGAGTCAGGGCTCCTACGAGCAGTACTTC.

The chain couples TRBV7-2 to TRBJ2-5; 7 bases agree with TRBD2. The junction had 9 bases not matched to a gene; V was cut back by 6 bases and J by 2 bases. Germline V lookup: CDR1 SGHTA, CDR2 FQGNSA. The CDR3 has 15 amino acids. The CDR3 DNA reads TGTGCCAGCAGTCTAATCCCTAGCGGACAAGAGACCCAGTACTTC. This translates into CASSLIPSGQETQYF.

This clonotype was found many times. The V gene is TRBV3-1, the J gene TRBJ1-2; TRBD1 agrees at 7 bases. The CDR3 has 16 residues. Germline loops: CDR1 LGHDT, CDR2 YNNKEL (reference sequence). J was trimmed by 2 bases and V by 4 bases; bases with no gene match: 10. The CDR3: CASSRRDPTGNYGYTF. The CDR3 DNA is TGTGCCAGCAGCCGCCGAGACCCGACAGGGAACTATGGCTACACCTTC.

The gene calls are TRBV28 and TRBJ1-4, with TRBD1 matching over 10 bases. The CDR3 extends over 14 amino acids. CDR1 MDHEN and CDR2 SYDVKM come from the germline V gene. V dropped 8 bases and J dropped 7; count of bases not matched to a gene: 7. The CDR3 sequence is CASFTGQGGEKLFF. CDR3 in DNA: TGTGCCAGCTTTACCGGACAGGGGGGTGAAAAACTGTTTTTT.

The chain employs TRBV20-1 and TRBJ2-3; 8 nucleotides match TRBD2. The CDR3 runs to 15 residues. The J segment lost 2 bases and the V segment lost 1 base, leaving 5 bases of the junction unmatched. CDR1 and CDR2 (germline): DFQATT, SNEGSKA (reference sequence). CDR3 in amino acids: CSARVSGGHTDTQYF. The CDR3 DNA follows: TGCAGTGCTAGAGTTTCGGGAGGGCACACAGATACGCAGTATTTT.

This clonotype was seen a handful of times. This sequence joins TRBV29-1 and TRBJ2-1; 11 nucleotides match TRBD2. V trimming: 3 bases; J trimming: 4 bases; junction bases outside the gene matches: 5. CDR1 and CDR2 (germline): SQVTM, ANQGSEA. This CDR3 contains 15 residues. CDR3 sequence reads: CSVDGTSGIYNEQFF. The CDR3 coding sequence is TGCAGCGTTGACGGGACTAGCGGAATTTACAATGAGCAGTTCTTC.

This clonotype was detected a few times. The chain combines TRBV7-8 with TRBJ1-1; D is perhaps TRBD1 (5 bases). Germline V gene sequence: CDR1 SGHVS, CDR2 FQNEAQ. V was cut by 5 bases and J by 6 bases, with 10 bases left in between. There are 12 residues in the CDR3. The CDR3 loop reads CASSPTGPEAFF. The CDR3 nucleotides read TGTGCCAGCAGCCCAACAGGTCCTGAAGCTTTCTTT.

This clonotype came up many times. The chain uses TRBV7-9 and TRBJ2-2; D gene uncertain. This CDR3 is built from 12 residues. Germline V CDR1 and CDR2: SEHNR, FQNEAQ (reference sequence). Trimming pared 4 bases from V and 4 bases from J, leaving 4 bases between. The CDR3 DNA is TGTGCCAGCAGCTATTTCACCGGGGAGCTGTTTTTT. The encoded protein is CASSYFTGELFF.

This clonotype was counted ten times or more. This rearrangement joins TRBV15 to TRBJ2-3, with 7 positions matching TRBD1. CDR1 is LNHNV, CDR2 YYDKDF, per germline (reference sequence). V gave up 5 bases and J gave up 2 bases; unmatched junction bases: 10. The CDR3 runs to 16 residues. CDR3 protein: CATSGTDRYFTDTQYF. In nucleotides, the CDR3 is TGTGCCACCAGCGGAACGGACAGGTACTTCACAGATACGCAGTATTTT.

A few counts support this clonotype. V is TRBV5-1 and J is TRBJ1-6; D is uncertain. The CDR3 totals 15 residues. Germline V gene lookup returns CDR1 SGHRS and CDR2 YFSETQ. Trimming removed 4 bases at V and 5 bases at J, with 13 bases between. The DNA of the CDR3 is TGCGCCAGCAGCCAAGGCCGACGCGATAATTCACCCCTCCACTTT. This translates into CASSQGRRDNSPLHF.

This clonotype has a count of ten or more. The chain combines TRBV5-1 with TRBJ2-3; maybe TRBD1 (6 bases). CDR1 SGHRS and CDR2 YFSETQ come from the germline V gene. V was trimmed by 4 bases and J by 7 bases, leaving 19 bases between them. The CDR3 consists of 15 residues. CDR3 nucleotide sequence: TGCGCCAGCAGCCCACCTCTCACGAGGGGGAATACGCAGTATTTT. This codes for CASSPPLTRGNTQYF.

Only a few counts were recorded for this clonotype. CDR3 sequence (DNA): TGTGCCAGCAGCCAAGCACTAGCGGGAACATACGAGCAGTACTTC. Its translation is CASSQALAGTYEQYF. V gene TRBV4-2 combines with J gene TRBJ2-7, with TRBD2 identical over 10 bases. The CDR3 runs to 15 residues. Germline loops: CDR1 LGHNA, CDR2 YNFKEQ. V lost 1 base to trimming and J lost 4 bases; unmatched junction nucleotides: 4.

This clonotype was seen at least ten times. CDR3 sequence: CSAHYRGNYGYTF. CDR3 nucleotides: TGCAGTGCTCATTACAGGGGCAACTATGGCTACACCTTC. J is TRBJ1-2 and V is TRBV20-1; the match to TRBD1 covers 7 bases. Germline CDR1 reads DFQATT; CDR2 reads SNEGSKA (reference sequence). Unmatched junction bases numbered 5, after V lost 5 bases and J lost 2 bases. The CDR3 is 13 amino acids.

This clonotype was detected only a few times. The chain combines TRBV30 with TRBJ2-5; D is undetermined. Germline values: CDR1 GTSNPN, CDR2 SVGIG (reference sequence). V shed 1 base and J shed 4 bases, with 19 bases lying between them. There are 16 residues in the CDR3. CDR3 protein: CAWSALPSSRIETQYF. The DNA of the CDR3 is TGTGCCTGGAGTGCCCTACCGAGTAGCAGAATAGAGACCCAGTACTTC.

The table lists this clonotype with a few counts. The chain joins TRBV5-1 to TRBJ1-4, with D perhaps matching TRBD1 (5 bases). V was cut by 3 bases and J by 3 bases, with 12 bases left in between. This CDR3 spans 15 amino acids. Germline CDR1 is SGHRS and CDR2 is YFSETQ. Here the CDR3 reads CASSYRGGANEKLFF. CDR3 bases: TGCGCCAGCAGCTACCGGGGGGGGGCTAATGAAAAACTGTTTTTT.

This clonotype was detected a few times. The rearrangement joins TRBV5-8 to TRBJ2-7, with a possible D match to TRBD1 (5 bases). In germline, CDR1 is SGHTS, CDR2 YDEGEE. V was clipped by 1 base and J by 4 bases, with 12 bases between them. CDR3 length: 14 amino acids. Written as DNA, the CDR3 is TGTGCCAGCAGCTTGCCAGGGCCAAGGTACGAGCAGTACTTC. It codes for CASSLPGPRYEQYF. Variable domain in full (rest from reference TRBV5-8 and TRBJ2-7): EAGVTQSPTHLIKTRGQQATLRCSPISGHTSVYWYQQALGLGLQFLLWYDEGEERNRGNFPPRFSGRQFPNYSSELNVNALELEDSALYLCASSLPGPRYEQYFGPGTRLTVT.

In this sample, this clonotype turned up many times. The chain joins TRBV7-9 to TRBJ2-1; 9 nucleotides agree with TRBD2. The CDR3 length is 15 residues. Trimming removed 4 bases from V and 3 bases from J; junction bases left unmatched: 4. Germline assignment: CDR1 SEHNR and CDR2 FQNEAQ (reference sequence). The CDR3 DNA sequence: TGTGCCAGCAGCTCCCGGACTAGCGACTACAATGAGCAGTTCTTC. It encodes CASSSRTSDYNEQFF.

The rearrangement uses TRBV12-3 or TRBV12-4 and TRBJ2-5; 7 positions match TRBD1. J lost 5 bases, V lost 8 bases, and 8 bases had no gene match. The CDR3 sequence is 13 residues long. This chain's CDR3 is CASGDRAGETQYF. The CDR3, as DNA: TGTGCCAGCGGTGACAGGGCGGGCGAGACCCAGTACTTC.

This clonotype was observed a handful of times. V usage is TRBV4-3 and J usage is TRBJ2-5; D may be TRBD2 (6 bases). Trimming pared 0 bases from V and 1 base from J, leaving 9 bases between. The CDR3 is 15 residues long. Germline V lookup: CDR1 LGHNA, CDR2 YSLEER. CDR3 bases: TGCGCCAGCAGCCAAGACGAGGGACTCCAAGAGACCCAGTACTTC. Its protein product is CASSQDEGLQETQYF.

This clonotype was found many times. This chain connects TRBV20-1 to TRBJ2-1; 7 bases match TRBD2. J was trimmed by 6 bases and V by 0 bases; bases with no gene match: 8. The germline V gene has CDR1 DFQATT and CDR2 SNEGSKA (reference sequence). The CDR3 is 15 residues long. The CDR3 nucleotides read TGCAGTGCTAGAGATCCGGCTAGCGGACTCAATGAGCAGTTCTTC. Protein product: CSARDPASGLNEQFF.

This clonotype was detected ten times or more. This sequence joins TRBV4-2 and TRBJ2-2; 7 bases fit TRBD2. The CDR3 contains 17 residues. V dropped 1 base and J dropped 0; count of bases not matched to a gene: 5. Germline CDR1 and CDR2: LGHNA and YNFKEQ. CDR3 sequence (DNA): TGTGCCAGCAGCCAAGGGCGGGACTACGCGAACACCGGGGAGCTGTTTTTT. Its translation is CASSQGRDYANTGELFF.

This clonotype has a count of ten or more. This chain uses TRBV12-3 or TRBV12-4 with TRBJ1-1; D is ambiguous. There are 13 residues in the CDR3. V was pared by 2 bases and J by 5 bases, with 9 bases between. The CDR3 DNA is TGTGCCAGCAGTTTAAGGGAAGGAACTGAAGCTTTCTTT. Protein sequence: CASSLREGTEAFF.

V usage is TRBV6-1 and J usage is TRBJ1-2, with a tentative D call TRBD1 (5 bases). Trimming left V 7 bases short and J 1 base short, with 13 bases between. Germline CDR1 and CDR2: MNHNS and SASEGT. This CDR3 region has 14 residues. CDR3 DNA: TGTGCCAGCACCCGGACAAGAGATAACTATGGCTACACCTTC. Translated: CASTRTRDNYGYTF.

The rearrangement links TRBV30 to TRBJ1-1; D remains ambiguous. The germline V gene has CDR1 GTSNPN and CDR2 SVGIG (reference sequence). The CDR3 covers 13 residues. V was clipped by 1 base and J by 4 bases, with 10 bases between them. The CDR3 reads CAWSARVSTEAFF. CDR3 nucleotides: TGTGCCTGGAGTGCTAGGGTGAGCACTGAAGCTTTCTTT.

This clonotype was counted a few times. The chain links TRBV20-1 to TRBJ2-3; D is perhaps TRBD2 (7 bases). Per the germline V gene, CDR1 is DFQATT and CDR2 is SNEGSKA (reference sequence). The CDR3 is 13 amino acids. Trimming removed 5 bases from V and 6 bases from J, with 15 bases in between. CDR3: CSAGKGGSDTQYF. Here the CDR3 DNA reads TGCAGTGCTGGCAAGGGGGGGAGTGATACGCAGTATTTT.